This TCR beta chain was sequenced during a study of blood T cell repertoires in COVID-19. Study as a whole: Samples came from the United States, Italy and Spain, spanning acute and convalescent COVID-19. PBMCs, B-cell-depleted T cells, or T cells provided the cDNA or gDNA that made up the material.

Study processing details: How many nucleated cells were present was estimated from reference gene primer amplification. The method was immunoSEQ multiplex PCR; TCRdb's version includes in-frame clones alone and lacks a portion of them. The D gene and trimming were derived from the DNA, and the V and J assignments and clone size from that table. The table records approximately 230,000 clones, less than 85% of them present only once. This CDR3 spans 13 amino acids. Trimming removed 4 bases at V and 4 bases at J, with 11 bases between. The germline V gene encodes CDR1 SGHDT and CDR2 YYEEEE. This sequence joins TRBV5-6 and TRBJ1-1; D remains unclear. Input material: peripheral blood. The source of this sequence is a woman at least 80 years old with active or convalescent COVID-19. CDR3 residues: CASSRGWGTEAFF. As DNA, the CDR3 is TGTGCCAGCAGCCGAGGGTGGGGCACTGAAGCTTTCTTT.